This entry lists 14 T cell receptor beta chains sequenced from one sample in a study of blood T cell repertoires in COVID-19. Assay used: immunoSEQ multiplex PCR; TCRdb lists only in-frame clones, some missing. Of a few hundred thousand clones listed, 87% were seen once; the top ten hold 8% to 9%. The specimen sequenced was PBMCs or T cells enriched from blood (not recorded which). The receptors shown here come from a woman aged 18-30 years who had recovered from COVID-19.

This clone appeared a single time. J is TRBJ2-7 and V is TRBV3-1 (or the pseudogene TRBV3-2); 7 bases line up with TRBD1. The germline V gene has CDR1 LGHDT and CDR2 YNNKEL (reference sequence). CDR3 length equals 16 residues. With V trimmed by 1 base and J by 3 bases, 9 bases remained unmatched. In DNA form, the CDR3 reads TGTGCCAGCAGCCAAGGGGTAGGGGGCCCAATCTACGAGCAGTACTTC. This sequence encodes CASSQGVGGPIYEQYF.

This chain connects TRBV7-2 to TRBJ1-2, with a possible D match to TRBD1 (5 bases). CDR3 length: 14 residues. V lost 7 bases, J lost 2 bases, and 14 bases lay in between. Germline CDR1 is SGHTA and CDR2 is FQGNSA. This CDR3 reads CASTSGGANYGYTF. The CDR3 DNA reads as TGTGCCAGCACCAGCGGGGGTGCCAACTATGGCTACACCTTC.

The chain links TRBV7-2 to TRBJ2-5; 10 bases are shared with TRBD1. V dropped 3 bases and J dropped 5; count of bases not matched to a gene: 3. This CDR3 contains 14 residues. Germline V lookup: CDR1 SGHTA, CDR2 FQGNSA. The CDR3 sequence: CASSFDRGLETQYF. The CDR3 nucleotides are TGTGCCAGCAGCTTCGACAGGGGGCTGGAGACCCAGTACTTC.

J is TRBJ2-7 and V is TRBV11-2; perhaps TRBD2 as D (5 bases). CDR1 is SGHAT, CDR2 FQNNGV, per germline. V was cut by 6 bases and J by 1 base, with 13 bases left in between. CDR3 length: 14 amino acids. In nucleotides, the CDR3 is TGTGCCAGCAGGGGGTGGGAGCGGTCCTACGAGCAGTACTTC. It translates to CASRGWERSYEQYF.

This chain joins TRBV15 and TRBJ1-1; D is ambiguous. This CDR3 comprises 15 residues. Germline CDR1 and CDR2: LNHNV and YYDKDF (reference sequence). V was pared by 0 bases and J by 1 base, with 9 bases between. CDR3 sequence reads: CATSREAQRNTEAFF. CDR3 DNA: TGTGCCACCAGCAGAGAGGCACAGAGGAACACTGAAGCTTTCTTT.

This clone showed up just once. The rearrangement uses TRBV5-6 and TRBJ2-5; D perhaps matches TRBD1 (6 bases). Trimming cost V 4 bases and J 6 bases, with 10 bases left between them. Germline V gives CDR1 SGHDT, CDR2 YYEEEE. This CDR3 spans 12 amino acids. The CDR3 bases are TGTGCCAGCAGCCAACAGGGTCAGACCCAGTACTTC. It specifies CASSQQGQTQYF.

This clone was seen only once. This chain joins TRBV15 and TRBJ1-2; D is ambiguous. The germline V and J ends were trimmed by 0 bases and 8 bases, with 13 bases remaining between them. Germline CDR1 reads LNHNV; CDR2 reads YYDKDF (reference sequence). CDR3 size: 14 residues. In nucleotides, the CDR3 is TGTGCCACCAGCAGAGATCGAAGAGAGGAAGGCTACACCTTC. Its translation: CATSRDRREEGYTF.

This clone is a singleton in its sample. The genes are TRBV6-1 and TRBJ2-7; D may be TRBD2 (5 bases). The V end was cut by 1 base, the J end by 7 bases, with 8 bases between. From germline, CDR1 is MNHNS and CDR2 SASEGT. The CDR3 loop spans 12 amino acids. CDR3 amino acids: CASSEGTGEQYF. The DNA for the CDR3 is TGTGCCAGCAGTGAAGGGACGGGGGAGCAGTACTTC.

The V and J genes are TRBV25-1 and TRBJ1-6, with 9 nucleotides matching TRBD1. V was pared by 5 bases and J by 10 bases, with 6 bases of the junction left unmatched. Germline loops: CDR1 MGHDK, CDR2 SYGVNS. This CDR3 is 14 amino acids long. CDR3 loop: CASSSRQGGSPLHF. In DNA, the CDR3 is TGTGCCAGCAGTTCGAGACAGGGGGGCTCACCCCTCCACTTT.

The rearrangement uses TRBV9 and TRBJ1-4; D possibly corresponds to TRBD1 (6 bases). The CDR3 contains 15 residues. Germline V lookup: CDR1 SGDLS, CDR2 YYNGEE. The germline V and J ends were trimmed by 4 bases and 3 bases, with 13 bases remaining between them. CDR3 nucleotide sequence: TGTGCCAGCAGCCCTAGGGCAGGGGCTAATGAAAAACTGTTTTTT. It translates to CASSPRAGANEKLFF.

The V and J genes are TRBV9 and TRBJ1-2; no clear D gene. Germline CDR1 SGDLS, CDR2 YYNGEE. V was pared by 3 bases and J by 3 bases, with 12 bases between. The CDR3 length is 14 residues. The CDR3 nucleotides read TGTGCCAGCAGCGCCCGGGAGGGATACTATGGCTACACCTTC. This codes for CASSAREGYYGYTF.

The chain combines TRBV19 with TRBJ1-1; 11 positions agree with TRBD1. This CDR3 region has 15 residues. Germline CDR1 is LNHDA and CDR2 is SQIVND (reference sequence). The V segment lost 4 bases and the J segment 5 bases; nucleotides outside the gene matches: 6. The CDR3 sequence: CASSTRTGGGTEAFF. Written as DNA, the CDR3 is TGTGCCAGTAGTACCCGGACAGGGGGCGGTACTGAAGCTTTCTTT. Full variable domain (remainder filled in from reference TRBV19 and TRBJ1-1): DGGITQSPKYLFRKEGQNVTLSCEQNLNHDAMYWYRQDPGQGLRLIYYSQIVNDFQKGDIAEGYSVSREKKESFPLTVTSAQKNPTAFYLCASSTRTGGGTEAFFGQGTRLTVV.

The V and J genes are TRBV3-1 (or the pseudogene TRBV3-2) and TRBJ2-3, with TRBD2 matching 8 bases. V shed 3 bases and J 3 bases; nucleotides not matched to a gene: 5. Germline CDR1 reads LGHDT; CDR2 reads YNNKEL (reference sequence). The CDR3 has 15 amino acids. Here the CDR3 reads CASSQNPGGTDTQYF. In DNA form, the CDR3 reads TGTGCCAGCAGCCAGAACCCGGGAGGGACAGATACGCAGTATTTT.

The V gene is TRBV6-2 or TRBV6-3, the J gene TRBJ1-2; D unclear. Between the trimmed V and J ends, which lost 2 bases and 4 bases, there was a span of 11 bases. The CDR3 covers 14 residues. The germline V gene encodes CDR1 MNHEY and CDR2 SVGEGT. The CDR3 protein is CASSYKATSYGYTF. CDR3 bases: TGTGCCAGCAGTTACAAAGCGACGAGCTATGGCTACACCTTC.